Each of the 23 T cell receptor beta chains below was sequenced from the same sample in a study of early T cells in non-severe SARS-CoV-2 infection. TCRdb recomputed calls from the 5' RACE reads with MiXCR, one row per CDR3 protein. Of tens of thousands of distinct CDR3 sequences in the sample, about 12% were seen once. The sequences come from whole blood, collected at baseline. The receptors shown here come from an adult who was a healthcare worker with PCR-confirmed SARS-CoV-2 infection or an uninfected control (not recorded which).

This clonotype has at least ten counts. The V call is TRBV18, the J call TRBJ2-7; 7 nucleotides line up with TRBD1. V lost 6 bases and J lost 4; bases outside the gene matches: 6. There are 13 residues in the CDR3. CDR1 is KGHSH and CDR2 is LQKENI in the germline V gene. CDR3 nucleotides: TGTGCCAGCTCGCCCGGGACAGTATACGAGCAGTACTTC. Translated: CASSPGTVYEQYF.

Ten or more counts support this clonotype. The genes are TRBV12-3 or TRBV12-4 and TRBJ1-1; the D is unclear. The ends were cut back, 7 bases at V and 2 bases at J, with 17 bases in the middle. This CDR3 region has 15 residues. The DNA for the CDR3 is TGTGCCAGCACCCCGACCGGGAACCTTAACACTGAAGCTTTCTTT. This codes for CASTPTGNLNTEAFF.

This clonotype was seen more than once but under ten times. This chain connects TRBV20-1 to TRBJ2-7, with 10 positions matching TRBD2. This CDR3 is built from 14 residues. Germline V CDR1 and CDR2: DFQATT, SNEGSKA (reference sequence). With 1 base clipped from V and 6 bases from J, the junction kept 6 bases outside the gene matches. In DNA form, the CDR3 reads TGCAGTGCTAGAGGAAAAGCGGGAGGGGGCGAGCAGTACTTC. Residues: CSARGKAGGGEQYF.

This clonotype was detected ten times or more. The genes are TRBV27 and TRBJ2-3; 10 bases are a match to TRBD1. Germline CDR1 and CDR2: MNHEY and SMNVEV (reference sequence). J was trimmed by 3 bases and V by 3 bases; bases with no gene match: 0. This CDR3 spans 14 amino acids. The CDR3 DNA reads TGTGCCAGCAGTTTGGACAGGGGGACAGATACGCAGTATTTT. Translation gives CASSLDRGTDTQYF.

The gene calls are TRBV7-6 and TRBJ2-5; D is possibly TRBD2 (6 bases). The CDR3 length is 13 residues. Germline CDR1 reads SGHVS; CDR2 reads FNYEAQ. Trimming cost V 0 bases and J 13 bases, with 15 bases left between them. The CDR3 region is CASSLAVGAGPYF. DNA of the CDR3: TGTGCCAGCAGCTTAGCCGTAGGGGCGGGGCCGTACTTC.

This clonotype was observed a few times. This chain links TRBV7-2 with TRBJ2-5; the D call may be TRBD1 or TRBD2 (6 bases each). The CDR3 runs 15 residues. Trimming shortened V by 5 bases and J by 4 bases, and 17 bases separated the two germline ends. In germline, CDR1 is SGHTA, CDR2 FQGNSA. CDR3 in amino acids: CASSRGGTIIETQYF. CDR3 nucleotides: TGTGCCAGCAGCCGTGGCGGGACAATCATAGAGACCCAGTACTTC.

This clonotype was detected only a few times. The chain has TRBV20-1 and TRBJ2-7; 8 positions agree with TRBD2. Per the germline V gene, CDR1 is DFQATT and CDR2 is SNEGSKA (reference sequence). Losses at the gene ends were 6 bases for V and 2 bases for J; bases not matched to a gene: 9. CDR3 length: 14 residues. In DNA form, the CDR3 reads TGCAGTGCGAGGATCTCGGGGGGGCCCTACGAGCAGTACTTC. Protein sequence: CSARISGGPYEQYF.

This clonotype was detected a few times. This chain connects TRBV20-1 to TRBJ1-6; TRBD1 agrees at 7 bases. V was clipped by 8 bases and J by 4 bases; unmatched bases: 20. The CDR3 sequence is 18 residues long. Germline values: CDR1 DFQATT, CDR2 SNEGSKA (reference sequence). The CDR3 sequence: CSKIQGEMDADYNSPLHF. CDR3 in DNA: TGCAGTAAAATCCAGGGGGAAATGGATGCAGATTATAATTCACCCCTCCACTTT.

This sequence joins TRBV9 and TRBJ2-2; no reliable D call. This CDR3 is built from 14 residues. The V end lost 0 bases, the J end lost 4 bases, and 7 bases lay between the germline ends. Germline V gene data show CDR1 as SGDLS and CDR2 as YYNGEE. Here the CDR3 reads CASSVERITGELFF. CDR3 coding DNA: TGTGCCAGCAGCGTAGAACGGATCACCGGGGAGCTGTTTTTT.

This clonotype was detected only a few times. The rearrangement joins TRBV10-3 to TRBJ1-2, with TRBD1 matching 8 bases. This CDR3 is built from 12 residues. Losses at the gene ends were 7 bases for V and 5 bases for J; bases not matched to a gene: 3. Germline assignment: CDR1 ENHRY and CDR2 SYGVKD. The DNA of the CDR3 is TGTGCCATCACCGACAGGGGATATGGCTACACCTTC. Encoded protein: CAITDRGYGYTF.

This chain joins TRBV29-1 and TRBJ2-1, with D uncertain. Trimming left V 7 bases short and J 7 bases short, with 17 bases between. Germline lookup yields CDR1 SQVTM and CDR2 ANQGSEA. The CDR3 covers 13 residues. CDR3 in amino acids: CSALTSQGNEQFF. The CDR3 region has the DNA TGCAGCGCCCTAACCTCCCAAGGGAATGAGCAGTTCTTC.

The V gene is TRBV19, the J gene TRBJ2-1; 12 positions match TRBD1. V trimming: 3 bases; J trimming: 1 base; junction bases outside the gene matches: 10. This CDR3 region has 19 residues. Germline V gives CDR1 LNHDA, CDR2 SQIVND (reference sequence). CDR3 in amino acids: CASSIRGQGAIASYNEQFF. Written as DNA, the CDR3 is TGTGCCAGTAGTATCAGGGGACAGGGGGCAATAGCGTCCTACAATGAGCAGTTCTTC.

The chain has TRBV5-4 and TRBJ2-1, with TRBD1 identical over 7 bases. The CDR3 has 14 residues. Looked up from germline, CDR1 is SGHNT and CDR2 is YYREEE (reference sequence). The V segment lost 4 bases and the J segment 8 bases; nucleotides outside the gene matches: 9. The CDR3: CASSPTGIRHEQFF. The CDR3 DNA is TGTGCCAGCAGCCCGACAGGGATTCGGCATGAGCAGTTCTTC.

The chain uses TRBV20-1 and TRBJ1-2; TRBD1 aligns across 7 bases. Germline-derived CDR1 and CDR2 are DFQATT and SNEGSKA (reference sequence). The CDR3 is 12 residues long. J was trimmed by 4 bases and V by 3 bases; bases with no gene match: 2. The CDR3 nucleotides read TGCAGTGCTAGGACAGGGACCTATGGCTACACCTTC. It encodes CSARTGTYGYTF.

This clonotype came up a few times. The chain has TRBV7-8 and TRBJ2-1; the match to TRBD2 covers 10 bases. J gave up 6 bases and V 5 bases, and 4 bases lay outside the gene matches. Looked up from germline, CDR1 is SGHVS and CDR2 is FQNEAQ. The CDR3 spans 14 residues. CDR3 in DNA: TGTGCCAGCAGCCGAGGACTAGCGGTCAATGAGCAGTTCTTC. Residues: CASSRGLAVNEQFF.

The chain has TRBV6-5 and TRBJ2-1; TRBD1 matches at 10 bases. Trimming at V came to 4 bases and at J to 6 bases, leaving 6 bases not matched to a gene. This CDR3 comprises 15 residues. The germline V gene encodes CDR1 MNHEY and CDR2 SVGAGI. CDR3 region: CASSSPGQGFNEQFF. The CDR3 DNA is TGTGCCAGCAGTTCACCGGGACAGGGGTTCAATGAGCAGTTCTTC.

V usage is TRBV5-1 and J usage is TRBJ2-1; possibly TRBD1 for D (6 bases). The CDR3 has 14 residues. Germline V CDR1 and CDR2: SGHRS, YFSETQ. Deletions cut 4 bases from V and 10 bases from J, with 18 bases between. The CDR3 spells CASSRSVGAEEQFF. The CDR3, as DNA: TGCGCCAGCAGCCGCTCGGTGGGGGCGGAAGAGCAGTTCTTC.

This clonotype was seen only a few times. This chain connects TRBV19 to TRBJ2-2; a possible D gene is TRBD1 (6 bases). The germline V gene has CDR1 LNHDA and CDR2 SQIVND (reference sequence). This CDR3 has 16 amino acids. V lost 7 bases and J lost 5, with 20 bases in between. The CDR3 sequence: CASTSPRGVGTGELFF. Here the CDR3 DNA reads TGTGCCAGTACCTCACCCAGGGGCGTAGGAACCGGGGAGCTGTTTTTT.

This clonotype has just a few counts. This rearrangement joins TRBV28 to TRBJ1-6; 8 positions match TRBD1. The CDR3 extends over 16 amino acids. J gave up 1 base and V 5 bases, and 4 bases lay outside the gene matches. Germline CDR1 reads MDHEN; CDR2 reads SYDVKM. Written as DNA, the CDR3 is TGTGCCAGCAGTACCGACAGGGGATCCTATAATTCACCCCTCCACTTT. Encoded protein: CASSTDRGSYNSPLHF.

V usage is TRBV29-1 and J usage is TRBJ2-7; TRBD2 matches 10 bases. J was trimmed by 5 bases and V by 2 bases; bases with no gene match: 9. The CDR3 has 15 amino acids. Germline V gene sequence: CDR1 SQVTM, CDR2 ANQGSEA. The CDR3: CSVELGGSGGNEQYF. CDR3 nucleotide sequence: TGCAGCGTTGAACTTGGTGGTAGCGGGGGGAACGAGCAGTACTTC.

This clonotype has just a few counts. This chain joins TRBV7-2 and TRBJ2-3; no definite D call. CDR3 length equals 14 residues. Germline values: CDR1 SGHTA, CDR2 FQGNSA. The V end was cut by 4 bases, the J end by 2 bases, with 10 bases between. CDR3 nucleotides: TGTGCCAGCAGCTCTAGACCCCCCACAGATACGCAGTATTTT. It encodes CASSSRPPTDTQYF.

The DNA of the CDR3 is TGTGCCAGCAGCTTAGAGGGGCTAGGGGATGAGCAGTTCTTC. Translated, it gives CASSLEGLGDEQFF. The chain employs TRBV7-9 and TRBJ2-1; D is perhaps TRBD1 (5 bases). Germline V gives CDR1 SEHNR, CDR2 FQNEAQ (reference sequence). This CDR3 is built from 14 residues. V gave up 1 base and J gave up 8 bases, with 12 bases separating them.

This clonotype was seen at least ten times. The chain's CDR3 is CAISDADMMNTEAFF. The CDR3 nucleotides read TGTGCCATCAGCGACGCGGACATGATGAACACTGAAGCTTTCTTT. The chain links TRBV10-3 to TRBJ1-1; TRBD1 is a possible D gene (5 bases). Trimming cost V 6 bases and J 0 bases, with 14 bases left between them. Germline assignment: CDR1 ENHRY and CDR2 SYGVKD. This CDR3 contains 15 residues.